This TCR beta chain was recovered during a study of T cells after posttransplantation cyclophosphamide. Germline V gives CDR1 MNHEY, CDR2 SVGAGI. There are 16 residues in the CDR3. Trimming took off 0 bases at V and 5 bases at J, with 17 bases between the two ends. Some clones are missing from TCRdb's copy, which holds only in-frame ones; the method was immunoSEQ multiplex PCR. Of around 18,000 clones listed, 77% are singletons. A marrow graft followed busulfan-fludarabine conditioning, with cyclophosphamide on days +3 and +4. V usage is TRBV6-5 and J usage is TRBJ2-7; possibly TRBD2 for D (6 bases). This sample comprised CD8+ T cells sorted from PBMCs, obtained approximately 1,900 days after a stem cell transplant with posttransplant cyclophosphamide. This sequence was found in a female patient in her forties who received an allogeneic stem cell transplant from a related donor, was CMV-positive, and had no GVHD. Some T cells may be provided by the graft donor. CDR3 DNA sequence: TGTGCCAGCAGTTACTCGAGCGGGCAGGTCTTGGACGAGCAGTACTTC. Translating gives CASSYSSGQVLDEQYF.